This T cell receptor (beta chain) originates from a study of shared clonotypes between healthy human individuals (dated by TCRdb to between 2020 and 2021). Study-wide context: The cohort comprised a couple of women and a few men aged 18 to 49 years. Per donor, three plates each were used for CD4 naive and CD4 memory, two for CD8 naive, and one for CD8 memory. To estimate repertoire size and how much clonotype sharing occurs between individuals, the study deeply sequenced the blood TCR repertoires of a handful of healthy adults. Different laboratories and diverse techniques were used to prepare libraries and sequence TCR repertoires, to increase sequencing depth and limit assay-specific biases. Leukapheresis yielded between about 0.9 and 9.5 billion PBMCs per donor. Overall study outcomes, separate from this receptor: Compared with non-shared clonotypes, the clonotypes found in all four sorted-subset donors had higher generation probabilities. Sharing across several donors was observed for 5% to 6.5% of naive CD4, over 3% of naive CD8, roughly 2.4% of memory CD4, and about 0.4% of memory CD8 clonotypes. Sampling was restricted to blood, and TCR repertoires in tissue are likely to differ from TCR repertoires in blood. Pairwise subsampling led to the expectation that sequencing depth would affect the degree of clonotype sharing among donors. The genetic and exposure-history diversity represented was limited by the small number of donors. Estimated clonotype richness was generally larger for naive than for memory subsets. Incomplete sequencing was indicated by rarefaction of sorted-subset datasets, despite the large sequencing depth.

The donors were healthy, HIV-negative adults with no recently reported acute infections or vaccinations. Every donor was a Caucasian adult living in Nashville, Tennessee, USA. CD4+ T cells were enriched through magnetic negative selection, after which naive cells were positively selected on CD45RA and the remaining negative fraction served as the memory subset. After blood collection by leukapheresis, PBMCs were isolated using Ficoll-Histopaque density gradient centrifugation and then cryopreserved in the vapor phase of liquid nitrogen. Analytical flow cytometry was used to check the purity and quantity of every magnetically sorted T cell population. Genomic DNA was isolated from every sorted fraction and measured by UV absorbance on a Nanodrop 2000c. CDR1 is given as SEHNR and CDR2 as FQNEAQ, both from the germline V gene (reference sequence). The CDR3 numbers 16 residues from cysteine through phenylalanine. The retained sequence is limited to the CDR3, 48 bases, with the frame set at the first base. Trimming at the junction amounts to 4 bases on V and 0 bases on J, and the germline ends lie 15 bases apart.

Using the deep immunoSEQ assay, multiplex PCR amplified TCR CDR3 regions from genomic DNA. Genomic DNA extracted from each cell subset was distributed evenly over all wells of several immunoSEQ 96-well plates, and each plate served as one replicate. For sorted subsets, roughly 0.2 ug genomic DNA, equal to tens of thousands of T cell genomes, was loaded into each replicate PCR. Purified libraries were quantified with a Qubit 3.0 fluorometer, sized on a Bioanalyzer 2100, and re-quantified with the KAPA Library Quantification kit. Each immunoSEQ 96-well plate was sequenced on its own single-read 150-cycle Illumina NextSeq 550 flow cell. Regarding the original processing steps: Because the immunoSEQ output held only junctional sequences and lacked quality scores, the filtering could not match the filtering applied to full-length reads. To assign V/J genes and CDR3, sequences were annotated using PyIR, a Python wrapper for IgBLAST v1.9, with IMGT germline references. Any read was removed if the V/J assignment was weak (E-value above 1e-6), the CDR3 was missing, or the read contained stop codons, out-of-frame junctions, or ambiguous translated residues. V3J clonotypes were defined by identical inferred V gene, J gene, and CDR3 amino acid sequence. To compute the percentage overlap between repertoires, the number of shared unique clonotypes was divided by the size of the smaller repertoire. Three approaches were used to assess repertoire richness: RTK rarefaction, the Chao1 estimator, and Recon v2.1 estimates of unobserved clonotypes. Generation probabilities were computed with OLGA for all TCRbeta clonotypes obtained by the gDNA method from several donors. TCRdb stores this immuneACCESS table with in-frame sequences only. Part of the clones is absent; in the studies checked, under half of the shortfall reflects unresolved V genes, and no reason is known for the rest. V and J calls and clone size are as listed in that table; D and trimming were resolved from the DNA. This sample holds a few million clones; more than 85% were observed only once. Around 0.4% of the sample is in the top ten clones.

Comments on this clone: This clone's antigen is unknown. No qualities accompany the bases; no much larger clone lies one base away.

The origin of this receptor is a man between 18 and 35 years old in good health. Some clones in this sample may be carry-over from other donors' samples. What was sequenced was naive CD4+ T cells from PBMCs. The sample's cell subset or site, from its label and the paper: CD45RA+ positively selected. The V and J genes are TRBV7-9 and TRBJ1-2; TRBD1 is a weak D gene call, 5 bases matching. CDR3 region: CASSYRGASSNYGYTF. The DNA reads as follows: TGTGCCAGCAGCTACCGCGGGGCAAGCTCTAACTATGGCTACACCTTC.